These 27 T cell receptor beta chains originate from one sample sequenced in a study of T cell responses to AZD1222 COVID-19 vaccine. TCRdb's table, derived via immunoSEQ multiplex PCR, lists solely in-frame clones and lacks some. In the table there are about 110,000 clones, around 76% of which are singletons. Here the sequenced sample was peripheral blood, taken on day 0 of AZD1222 vaccination. All receptors derive from an adult in good health.

The chain recombines TRBV7-2 with TRBJ1-2, with D tentatively TRBD1 (6 bases). This CDR3 region has 13 residues. Between the trimmed V and J ends, which lost 4 bases and 4 bases, there was a span of 10 bases. Germline CDR1 is SGHTA and CDR2 is FQGNSA. The CDR3 here is CASSWDNFYGYTF. The CDR3 DNA is TGTGCCAGCAGCTGGGACAACTTCTATGGCTACACCTTC.

The V gene is TRBV5-6, the J gene TRBJ1-2; D is ambiguous. The V and J ends lost 4 bases and 0 bases respectively, with 10 bases between them. Per germline, CDR1 SGHDT and CDR2 YYEEEE. The CDR3 is 14 residues long. The CDR3 DNA reads as TGTGCCAGCAGCCTTGACATGGCTAACTATGGCTACACCTTC. It is translated as CASSLDMANYGYTF.

This clone was observed once. The V and J genes are TRBV5-1 and TRBJ2-5; 10 bases agree with TRBD1. Germline trimming cut 4 bases from V and 4 bases from J; bases unmatched to any gene: 4. There are 14 residues in the CDR3. Looked up from germline, CDR1 is SGHRS and CDR2 is YFSETQ. The CDR3 protein is CASSIGQGGETQYF. The CDR3 bases are TGCGCCAGCAGCATCGGACAGGGGGGAGAGACCCAGTACTTC.

This clone appeared a single time. The J gene is TRBJ2-7, the V gene TRBV6-2 or TRBV6-3; D gene uncertain. Trimming cost V 2 bases and J 1 base, with 9 bases left between them. The CDR3 runs to 14 residues. Germline V gives CDR1 MNHEY, CDR2 SVGEGT. The CDR3 DNA sequence: TGTGCCAGCAGTTACCGGCCAGAATCCTACGAGCAGTACTTC. This translates into CASSYRPESYEQYF.

V is TRBV2 and J is TRBJ1-3; D call uncertain. V lost 5 bases and J lost 2, with 13 bases in between. Germline values: CDR1 SNHLY, CDR2 FYNNEI. This CDR3 is 15 amino acids long. Written as DNA, the CDR3 is TGTGCCAGCAGTTTGACGGGGATGCCTGGAAACACCATATATTTT. Translating gives CASSLTGMPGNTIYF.

The chain links TRBV5-1 to TRBJ1-3; D not certain. This CDR3 comprises 16 residues. The V gene lost 0 bases and the J gene lost 0 bases, with 10 bases spanning the gap. Germline loops: CDR1 SGHRS, CDR2 YFSETQ. This CDR3 reads CASSLEPHNSGNTIYF. In DNA form, the CDR3 reads TGCGCCAGCAGCTTGGAACCGCATAACTCTGGAAACACCATATATTTT.

As DNA, the CDR3 is TGTGCCAGCTCACAGGACAGGGTCTCACGCGGGGAGCTGTTTTTT. Encoded protein: CASSQDRVSRGELFF. The chain uses TRBV18 and TRBJ2-2; 8 bases match TRBD1. Per the germline V gene, CDR1 is KGHSH and CDR2 is LQKENI. This CDR3 is built from 15 residues. V lost 4 bases and J lost 7; bases outside the gene matches: 8.

The sample holds a few counts of this clone. The gene calls are TRBV6-4 and TRBJ1-6; 8 bases are shared with TRBD1. The V segment lost 8 bases and the J segment 10 bases; nucleotides outside the gene matches: 13. Germline V gives CDR1 MRHNA, CDR2 SNTAGT. CDR3 length: 15 amino acids. Written as DNA, the CDR3 is TGTGCCAGCGCCCTAGGACAGGGAGCGGAATCACCCCTCCACTTT. Its protein product is CASALGQGAESPLHF.

CDR3 protein: CASSLRGGVTEAFF. The CDR3 region has the DNA TGTGCCAGCAGCTTGAGGGGGGGCGTCACTGAAGCTTTCTTT. This chain links TRBV7-2 with TRBJ1-1, with D possibly being TRBD1 (6 bases). The CDR3 has 14 amino acids. Trimming removed 3 bases at V and 4 bases at J, with 12 bases between. Germline V CDR1 and CDR2: SGHTA, FQGNSA.

This clone was detected only once. This sequence joins TRBV6-4 and TRBJ2-6, with D possibly TRBD2 on 5 matching bases. Germline CDR1 and CDR2: MRHNA and SNTAGT. This CDR3 is 16 amino acids long. With 2 bases removed from V and 1 base from J, the gap between germline ends came to 9 bases. Here the CDR3 reads CASSDDGGSGANVLTF. The CDR3 DNA follows: TGTGCCAGCAGTGACGATGGCGGGTCTGGGGCCAACGTCCTGACTTTC.

The chain employs TRBV29-1 and TRBJ1-6; possibly TRBD1 for D (5 bases). CDR1 SQVTM and CDR2 ANQGSEA come from the germline V gene. CDR3 size: 13 residues. V was cut by 4 bases and J by 7 bases, with 11 bases left in between. CDR3 region: CSVVFGGNSPLHF. Here the CDR3 DNA reads TGCAGCGTTGTGTTCGGGGGAAATTCACCCCTCCACTTT. Filled out from reference TRBV29-1 and TRBJ1-6, the complete variable domain reads SAVISQKPSRDICQRGTSLTIQCQVDSQVTMMFWYRQQPGQSLTLIATANQGSEATYESGFVIDKFPISRPNLTFSTLTVSNMSPEDSSIYLCSVVFGGNSPLHFGNGTRLTVT.

The rearrangement joins TRBV3-1 (or the pseudogene TRBV3-2) to TRBJ1-3; D is uncertain. V lost 4 bases and J lost 7, with 17 bases in between. The CDR3 sequence is 15 residues long. Germline CDR1 LGHDT, CDR2 YNNKEL (reference sequence). This CDR3 reads CASSPTSEGSNTIYF. The CDR3 coding sequence is TGTGCCAGCAGCCCGACGTCCGAAGGGTCGAACACCATATATTTT.

This clone has more than one count but fewer than ten. V gene TRBV23-1 combines with J gene TRBJ1-3; 7 nucleotides match TRBD1. TRBV23-1 carries the ORF label, with uncertain function. Trimming took 3 bases from V and 6 from J; bases not matched to a gene: 14. This CDR3 has 17 residues. The CDR3 bases are TGCGCCAGCAGTCATCCACAGGGGCTCCCTTTTGAAAACACCATATATTTT. Protein sequence: CASSHPQGLPFENTIYF.

This sequence joins TRBV18 and TRBJ2-3; D might be TRBD2 (6 bases). With 2 bases removed from V and 0 bases from J, the gap between germline ends came to 9 bases. The CDR3 has 15 residues. CDR1 is KGHSH and CDR2 is LQKENI in the germline V gene. As DNA, the CDR3 is TGTGCCAGCTCACCATTAGGGACTAGCACAGATACGCAGTATTTT. Translated, it gives CASSPLGTSTDTQYF.

This chain connects TRBV3-1 (or the pseudogene TRBV3-2) to TRBJ1-2; D remains ambiguous. The ends were cut back, 1 base at V and 1 base at J, with 4 bases in the middle. Germline values: CDR1 LGHDT, CDR2 YNNKEL (reference sequence). This CDR3 has 13 residues. CDR3 region: CASSQGHNYGYTF. CDR3 nucleotides: TGTGCCAGCAGCCAAGGACATAACTATGGCTACACCTTC.

Only a few counts were recorded for this clone. The gene calls are TRBV10-3 and TRBJ1-1, with D perhaps matching TRBD1 (5 bases). V was cut by 5 bases and J by 4 bases, with 8 bases left in between. This CDR3 has 12 amino acids. CDR1 ENHRY and CDR2 SYGVKD come from the germline V gene. The CDR3 region is CAISWDGTEAFF. Written as DNA, the CDR3 is TGTGCCATCAGTTGGGACGGCACTGAAGCTTTCTTT.

V gene TRBV5-4 combines with J gene TRBJ2-5; no reliable D call. Germline V CDR1 and CDR2: SGHNT, YYREEE (reference sequence). This CDR3 region has 14 residues. Trimming stripped 0 bases from V and 4 bases from J, with 10 bases between. The CDR3 loop reads CASSLGPSGETQYF. CDR3 DNA sequence: TGTGCCAGCAGCTTGGGGCCGTCCGGAGAGACCCAGTACTTC.

This chain links TRBV19 with TRBJ1-1, with D tentatively TRBD1 (6 bases). The ends were cut back, 3 bases at V and 5 bases at J, with 13 bases in the middle. The CDR3 has 14 residues. CDR1 is LNHDA and CDR2 is SQIVND in the germline V gene (reference sequence). The CDR3 is CASSMGGAGTEAFF. CDR3 nucleotide sequence: TGTGCCAGTAGTATGGGGGGCGCTGGGACTGAAGCTTTCTTT.

The chain couples TRBV4-1 to TRBJ2-5; D gene ambiguous. V was trimmed by 1 base and J by 4 bases, leaving 7 bases between them. The CDR3 has 13 amino acids. CDR1 is MGHRA and CDR2 is YSYEKL in the germline V gene. Here the CDR3 DNA reads TGCGCCAGCAGCCAAGGGCCCCTAGAGACCCAGTACTTC. The encoded protein is CASSQGPLETQYF.

This sequence joins TRBV2 and TRBJ2-7; 13 nucleotides match TRBD2. V dropped 7 bases and J dropped 0; count of bases not matched to a gene: 9. The V gene's germline CDR1 is SNHLY and CDR2 FYNNEI. This CDR3 is 17 amino acids long. CDR3 nucleotides: TGTGCCAGCATCCCTGGACTAGCGGGGGAGTCCTCCTACGAGCAGTACTTC. Amino acid sequence: CASIPGLAGESSYEQYF.

This chain joins TRBV5-6 and TRBJ2-7; unclear D gene. Trimming removed 4 bases at V and 3 bases at J, with 14 bases between. CDR3 length equals 14 residues. Germline-derived CDR1 and CDR2 are SGHDT and YYEEEE. The CDR3 nucleotides read TGTGCCAGCAGCACCTCCCAGGTTGTCTACGAGCAGTACTTC. It yields the protein CASSTSQVVYEQYF.

The gene calls are TRBV2 and TRBJ2-6; 7 bases are shared with TRBD1. CDR1 and CDR2 from the germline V gene are SNHLY and FYNNEI. The CDR3 extends over 15 amino acids. Trimming took 6 bases from V and 2 from J; bases not matched to a gene: 4. CDR3 DNA sequence: TGTGCCAGCAGCCGCGACAGGGCTGGGGCCAACGTCCTGACTTTC. It encodes CASSRDRAGANVLTF.

As regards this clone: Compared with germline, one end of the junction differs, possibly owing to a read error. The V and J genes are TRBV19 and TRBJ1-2, with no clear D. CDR3 length equals 13 residues. Per germline, CDR1 LNHDA and CDR2 SQIVND (reference sequence). In DNA, the CDR3 is TGTGCCAGTAGTATCTCCACAATGGGCGGAGAGCACTTC. Amino acid sequence: CASSISTMGGEHF.

The genes are TRBV13 and TRBJ2-7, with 7 bases matching TRBD1. CDR1 and CDR2 (germline): PRHDT, FYEKMQ (reference sequence). There are 16 residues in the CDR3. V was clipped by 4 bases and J by 6 bases; unmatched bases: 15. CDR3 sequence reads: CASSSDRRQGVCEQYF. The DNA for the CDR3 is TGTGCCAGCAGCTCAGATAGGAGACAGGGAGTCTGCGAGCAGTACTTC.

The chain links TRBV21-1 to TRBJ1-4. TRBV21-1 is tagged as a pseudogene. The CDR3 runs 16 residues. The CDR3 DNA reads as TGTGCCAGCAGCAACCCGGGGGACACGAATGATGAAAAACTGTTTTTT. Its protein is CASSNPGDTNDEKLFF.

The chain couples TRBV7-3 to TRBJ2-7, with a tentative D call TRBD1 (6 bases). The CDR3 totals 13 residues. Germline V lookup: CDR1 SGHTA, CDR2 FQGTGA. V lost 2 bases and J lost 6, with 11 bases in between. In DNA form, the CDR3 reads TGTGCCAGCAGCTTATACAGGGAAAGCGAGCAGTACTTC. Translating it yields CASSLYRESEQYF.

The chain couples TRBV3-1 (or the pseudogene TRBV3-2) to TRBJ1-2, with TRBD1 matching over 7 bases. CDR3 length: 13 residues. With V trimmed by 4 bases and J by 8 bases, 7 bases remained unmatched. Germline V gene data show CDR1 as LGHDT and CDR2 as YNNKEL (reference sequence). The chain's CDR3 is CASSPRQGEGYTF. DNA for the CDR3: TGTGCCAGCAGCCCCCGACAGGGAGAGGGCTACACCTTC.